This T cell receptor beta chain emerged from a study of blood T cell repertoires in COVID-19. Repertoires were generated with immunoSEQ multiplex PCR, while TCRdb's copy carries only in-frame clones and drops some. The data contain 200,000 to 300,000 clones, 70% to 90% of them singletons. This sequence was found in a man in his fifties with acute or convalescent COVID-19. What was sequenced was peripheral blood.

CDR3 region: CASSKVSSGAPNEQFF. The CDR3 bases are TGTGCCAGCAGCAAAGTGAGTAGCGGGGCCCCCAATGAGCAGTTCTTC. The genes are TRBV21-1 and TRBJ2-1; the table names TRBD2, a call not compared with the DNA. TRBV21-1 is a pseudogene. This CDR3 spans 16 amino acids.